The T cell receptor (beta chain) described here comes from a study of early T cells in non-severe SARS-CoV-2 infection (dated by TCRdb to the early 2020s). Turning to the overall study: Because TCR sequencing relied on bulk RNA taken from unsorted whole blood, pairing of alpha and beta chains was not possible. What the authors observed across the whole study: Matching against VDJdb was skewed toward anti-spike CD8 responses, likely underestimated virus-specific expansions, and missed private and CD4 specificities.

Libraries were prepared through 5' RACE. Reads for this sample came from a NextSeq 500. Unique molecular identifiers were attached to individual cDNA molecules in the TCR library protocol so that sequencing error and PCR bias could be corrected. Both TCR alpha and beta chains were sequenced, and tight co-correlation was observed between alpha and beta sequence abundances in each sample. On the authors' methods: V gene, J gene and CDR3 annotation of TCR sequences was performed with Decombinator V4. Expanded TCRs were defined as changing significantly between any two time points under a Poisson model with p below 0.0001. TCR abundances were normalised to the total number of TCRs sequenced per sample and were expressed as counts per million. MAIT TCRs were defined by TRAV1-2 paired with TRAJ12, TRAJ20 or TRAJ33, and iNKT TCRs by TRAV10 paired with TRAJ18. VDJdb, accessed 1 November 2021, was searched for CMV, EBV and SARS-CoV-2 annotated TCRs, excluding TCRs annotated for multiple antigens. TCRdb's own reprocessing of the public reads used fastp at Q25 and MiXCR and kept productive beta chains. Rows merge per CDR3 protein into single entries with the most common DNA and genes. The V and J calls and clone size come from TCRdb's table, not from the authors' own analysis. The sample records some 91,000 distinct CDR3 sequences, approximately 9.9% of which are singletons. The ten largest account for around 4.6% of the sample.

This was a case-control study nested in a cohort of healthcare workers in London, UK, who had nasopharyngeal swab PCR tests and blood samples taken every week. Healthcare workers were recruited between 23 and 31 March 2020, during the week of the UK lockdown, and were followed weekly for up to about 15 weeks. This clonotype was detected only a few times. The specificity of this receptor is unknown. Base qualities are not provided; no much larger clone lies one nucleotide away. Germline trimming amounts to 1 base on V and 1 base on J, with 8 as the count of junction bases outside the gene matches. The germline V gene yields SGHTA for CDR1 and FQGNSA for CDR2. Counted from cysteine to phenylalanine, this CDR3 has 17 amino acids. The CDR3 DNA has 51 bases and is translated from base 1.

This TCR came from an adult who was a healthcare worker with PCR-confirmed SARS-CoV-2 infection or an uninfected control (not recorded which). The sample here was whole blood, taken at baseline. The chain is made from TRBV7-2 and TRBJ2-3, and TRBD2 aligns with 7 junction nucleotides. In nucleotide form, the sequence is TGTGCCAGCAGCTTAGAGAGCGGGGCTCTCGGCACAGATACGCAGTATTTT. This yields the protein CASSLESGALGTDTQYF.